Listed below are T cell receptor beta chains from one sample, sequenced in a study of blood T cell repertoires in COVID-19. Method: immunoSEQ multiplex PCR; TCRdb's copy keeps in-frame clones and lacks some. The sample holds around 300,000 clones, roughly nine tenths seen once. Input material: peripheral blood. These receptors all come from a man aged 18 to 29 with active or convalescent COVID-19. Each CDR3 is given with its conserved first and last residue. The D gene is left open where the match is weak. A clone size is listed for some rows: how often the clone was seen (once, few, many), or a class if it is expanded.

TRBD1,TRBJ2-5,TRBV2,-,CASSASRDRRETQYF,TGTGCCAGCAGTGCCTCCCGGGACAGGAGGGAGACCCAGTACTTC
-,TRBJ1-2,TRBV18,-,CASSADRTYGYTF,TGTGCCAGCTCAGCCGACAGGACTTATGGCTACACCTTC
TRBD1,TRBJ2-7,TRBV4-1,-,CASSQGTGGGYEQYF,TGCGCCAGCAGCCAAGGGACAGGGGGTGGATACGAGCAGTACTTC
-,TRBJ1-2,TRBV6-5,-,CASSQGSHGYTF,TGTGCCAGCAGCCAGGGGTCGCATGGCTACACCTTC
TRBD1,TRBJ2-2,TRBV9,once,CASSGTGGGNTGELFF,TGTGCCAGCAGCGGGACAGGGGGCGGGAACACCGGGGAGCTGTTTTTT
TRBD1,TRBJ1-5,TRBV4-2,-,CASSRSTGEEQPQHF,TGTGCCAGCAGCCGATCGACAGGGGAGGAACAGCCCCAGCATTTT
-,TRBJ1-6,TRBV13,-,CASSSPGEGNSPLHF,TGTGCCAGCAGCTCCCCCGGGGAGGGTAATTCACCCCTCCACTTT
-,TRBJ2-5,TRBV7-9,-,CASSLVVGWATRGETQYF,TGTGCCAGCAGCTTAGTAGTGGGATGGGCTACTCGGGGAGAGACCCAGTACTTC
-,TRBJ1-4,TRBV6-5,once,CASRPGATNEKLFF,TGTGCCAGCAGACCAGGGGCGACTAATGAAAAACTGTTTTTT
-,TRBJ2-3,TRBV27,-,CASSLLVSDTQYF,TGTGCCAGCAGTTTACTAGTATCCGATACGCAGTATTTT
-,TRBJ2-2,TRBV11-2,-,CASSFFTERNTGELFF,TGTGCCAGCAGCTTCTTTACGGAGCGGAACACCGGGGAGCTGTTTTTT
-,TRBJ2-4,TRBV19,-,CASSPLFNPYNIQYF,TGTGCCAGTAGTCCTCTCTTCAACCCCTATAACATTCAGTACTTC
-,TRBJ2-5,TRBV29-1,-,CSVAQGRETQYF,TGCAGCGTTGCGCAGGGTCGAGAGACCCAGTACTTC
-,TRBJ2-3,TRBV6-5,-,CASSYGGGTQYF,TGTGCCAGCAGTTACGGGGGAGGTACGCAGTATTTT
-,TRBJ2-5,TRBV4-3,-,CASSQEALQETQYF,TGCGCCAGCAGCCAAGAGGCTTTGCAAGAGACCCAGTACTTC
-,TRBJ2-3,TRBV19,-,CASATGSTDTQYF,TGTGCCAGTGCAACGGGGTCCACAGATACGCAGTATTTT
-,TRBJ2-2,TRBV25-1,-,CASSEQAGAQGTGELFF,TGTGCCAGCAGTGAACAGGCAGGGGCACAGGGCACCGGGGAGCTGTTTTTT
TRBD2,TRBJ2-1,TRBV6-5,-,CASSLAGVGNEQFF,TGTGCCAGCAGTCTAGCGGGAGTGGGAAATGAGCAGTTCTTC
-,TRBJ1-1,TRBV3-1/TRBV3-2,-,CASSQGGPYTEAFF,TGTGCCAGCAGCCAAGGAGGTCCATACACTGAAGCTTTCTTT
-,TRBJ1-1,TRBV11-2,-,CASKPGGFDVAFF,TGTGCCAGCAAGCCGGGGGGGTTTGACGTAGCTTTCTTT
-,TRBJ2-2,TRBV18,once,CASSPLYQGNTGELFF,TGTGCCAGCTCACCATTGTACCAGGGGAACACCGGGGAGCTGTTTTTT
TRBD1,TRBJ2-3,TRBV24-1,-,CATSDYRGHGTDTQYF,TGTGCCACCAGTGATTACAGGGGGCATGGGACAGATACGCAGTATTTT
TRBD2,TRBJ2-7,TRBV28,once,CASRGLSLSSYEQYF,TGTGCCAGCAGGGGACTATCGCTAAGCTCCTACGAGCAGTACTTC
TRBD1,TRBJ2-7,TRBV10-3,-,CAISEVFGQGKTGEQYF,TGTGCCATCAGTGAAGTATTCGGACAGGGGAAGACTGGCGAGCAGTACTTC
-,TRBJ1-6,TRBV25-1,-,CASSEAMSTSLHF,TGTGCCAGCAGTGAAGCAATGTCTACGTCCCTCCACTTT
-,TRBJ1-3,TRBV9,-,CASSGQLSGNTIYF,TGTGCCAGCAGTGGTCAACTCTCTGGAAACACCATATATTTT